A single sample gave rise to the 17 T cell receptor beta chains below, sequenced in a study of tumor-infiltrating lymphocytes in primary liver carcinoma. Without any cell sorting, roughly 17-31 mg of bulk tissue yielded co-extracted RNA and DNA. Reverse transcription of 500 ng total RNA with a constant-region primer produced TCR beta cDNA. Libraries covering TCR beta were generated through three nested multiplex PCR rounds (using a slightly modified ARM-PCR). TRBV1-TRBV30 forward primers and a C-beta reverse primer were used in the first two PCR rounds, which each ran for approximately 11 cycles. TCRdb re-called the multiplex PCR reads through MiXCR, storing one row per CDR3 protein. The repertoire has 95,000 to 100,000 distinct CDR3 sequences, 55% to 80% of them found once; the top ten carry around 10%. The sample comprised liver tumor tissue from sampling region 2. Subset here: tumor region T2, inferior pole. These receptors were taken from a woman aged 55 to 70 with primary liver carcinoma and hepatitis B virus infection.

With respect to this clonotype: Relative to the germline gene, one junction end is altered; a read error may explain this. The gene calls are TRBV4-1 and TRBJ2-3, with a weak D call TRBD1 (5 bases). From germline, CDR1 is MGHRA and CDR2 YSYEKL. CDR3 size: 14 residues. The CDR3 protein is CASGDSLSTDMQYF. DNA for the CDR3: TGCGCCAGCGGAGACAGTCTTAGCACAGATATGCAGTATTTT.

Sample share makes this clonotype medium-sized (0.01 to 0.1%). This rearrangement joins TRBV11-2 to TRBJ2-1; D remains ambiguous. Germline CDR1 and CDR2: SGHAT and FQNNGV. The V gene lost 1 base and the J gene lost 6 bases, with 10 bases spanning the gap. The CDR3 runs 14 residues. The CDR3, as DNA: TGTGCCAGCAGCTTAGGGGCTACACCCAATGAGCAGTTCTTC. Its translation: CASSLGATPNEQFF.

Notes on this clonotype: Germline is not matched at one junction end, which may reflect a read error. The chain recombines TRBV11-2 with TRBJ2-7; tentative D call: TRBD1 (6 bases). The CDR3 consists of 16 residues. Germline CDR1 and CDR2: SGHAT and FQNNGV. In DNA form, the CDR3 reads TGCGCCAGCAGCTTAGGGGGAATCCTTGGAGTCGGCGAGCAGTACTTC. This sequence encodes CASSLGGILGVGEQYF. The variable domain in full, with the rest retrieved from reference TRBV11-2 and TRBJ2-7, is EAGVAQSPRYKIIEKRQSVAFWCNPISGHATLYWYQQILGQGPKLLIQFQNNGVVDDSQLPKDRFSAERLKGVDSTLKIQPAKLEDSAVYLCASSLGGILGVGEQYFGPGTRLTVT.

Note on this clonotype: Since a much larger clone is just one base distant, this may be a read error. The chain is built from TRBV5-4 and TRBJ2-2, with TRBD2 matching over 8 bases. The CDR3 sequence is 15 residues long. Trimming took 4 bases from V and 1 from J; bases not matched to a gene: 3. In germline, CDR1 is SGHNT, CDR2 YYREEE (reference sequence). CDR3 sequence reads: CASSRLAWNTGELFF. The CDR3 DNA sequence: TGTGCCAGCAGCCGACTAGCGTGGAACACCGGGGAGCTGTTTTTT.

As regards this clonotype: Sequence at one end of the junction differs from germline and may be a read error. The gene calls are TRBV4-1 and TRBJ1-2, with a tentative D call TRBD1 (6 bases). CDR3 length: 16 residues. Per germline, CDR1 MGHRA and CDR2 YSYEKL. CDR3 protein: CASSQDRWTESGGYIF. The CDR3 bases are TGCGCCAGCAGCCAAGATCGGTGGACAGAATCGGGTGGCTACATCTTC.

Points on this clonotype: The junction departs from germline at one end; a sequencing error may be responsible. CDR3 loop: CASSLIGSGRNTQCF. In nucleotides, the CDR3 is TGTGCCAGCAGCCTAATAGGGAGCGGGCGGAATACACAGTGTTTT. This chain uses TRBV11-2 with TRBJ2-3; the D gene is possibly TRBD2 (6 bases). The CDR3 covers 15 residues. From germline, CDR1 is SGHAT and CDR2 FQNNGV.

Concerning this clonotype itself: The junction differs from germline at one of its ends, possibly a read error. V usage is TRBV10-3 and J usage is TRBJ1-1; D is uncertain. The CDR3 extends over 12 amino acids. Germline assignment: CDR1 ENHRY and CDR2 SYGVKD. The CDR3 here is CAIRGVYTKAFF. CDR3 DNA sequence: TGTGCCATCAGAGGAGTTTACACTAAAGCTTTCTTT.

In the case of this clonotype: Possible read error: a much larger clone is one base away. The CDR3 DNA reads as TGCGCCAGCAGCTGGAGCCTAGCGGGACCGAGCATGGGGGAGCTGTTTTTT. Amino acid sequence: CASSWSLAGPSMGELFF. The J gene is TRBJ2-2, the V gene TRBV5-1; the match to TRBD2 covers 9 bases. CDR1 SGHRS and CDR2 YFSETQ come from the germline V gene. V lost 3 bases and J lost 8; bases outside the gene matches: 14. The CDR3 spans 17 residues. The full variable domain, its missing parts supplied by reference TRBV5-1 and TRBJ2-2, is KAGVTQTPRYLIKTRGQQVTLSCSPISGHRSVSWYQQTPGQGLQFLFEYFSETQRNKGNFPGRFSGRQFSNSRSEMNVSTLELGDSALYLCASSWSLAGPSMGELFFGEGSRLTVL.

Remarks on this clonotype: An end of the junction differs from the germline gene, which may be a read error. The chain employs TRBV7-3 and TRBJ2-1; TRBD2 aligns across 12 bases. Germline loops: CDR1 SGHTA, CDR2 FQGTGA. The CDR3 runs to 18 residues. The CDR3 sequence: CASSFFPGTSGSYNEQSF. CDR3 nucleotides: TGTGCCAGCAGCTTCTTCCCAGGGACTAGCGGGTCTTACAATGAGCAGTCCTTC.

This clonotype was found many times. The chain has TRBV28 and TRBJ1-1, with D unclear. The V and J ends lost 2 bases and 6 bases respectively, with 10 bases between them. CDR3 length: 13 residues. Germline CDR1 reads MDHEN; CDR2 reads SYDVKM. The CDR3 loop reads CASSLHSPPEAFF. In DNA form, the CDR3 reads TGTGCCAGCAGTTTACACAGCCCACCTGAAGCTTTCTTT.

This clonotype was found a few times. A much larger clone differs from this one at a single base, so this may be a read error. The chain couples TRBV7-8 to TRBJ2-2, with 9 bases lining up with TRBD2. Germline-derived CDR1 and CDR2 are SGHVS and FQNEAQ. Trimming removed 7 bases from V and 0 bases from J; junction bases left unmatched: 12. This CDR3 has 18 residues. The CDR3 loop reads CASNPWLAGYANTGELFF. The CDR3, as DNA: TGTGCCAGCAACCCTTGGCTAGCGGGATACGCGAACACCGGGGAGCTGTTTTTT.

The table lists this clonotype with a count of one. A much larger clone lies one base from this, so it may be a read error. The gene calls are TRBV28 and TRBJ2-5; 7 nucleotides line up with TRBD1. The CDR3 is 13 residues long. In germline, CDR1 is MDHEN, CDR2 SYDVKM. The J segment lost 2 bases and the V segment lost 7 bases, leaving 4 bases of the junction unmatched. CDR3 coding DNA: TGTGCCAGCATGGGACAGATTCAAGAGACCCAGTACTTC. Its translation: CASMGQIQETQYF. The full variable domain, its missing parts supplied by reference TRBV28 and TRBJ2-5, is DVKVTQSSRYLVKRTGEKVFLECVQDMDHENMFWYRQDPGLGLRLIYFSYDVKMKEKGDIPEGYSVSREKKERFSLILESASTNQTSMYLCASMGQIQETQYFGPGTRLLVL.

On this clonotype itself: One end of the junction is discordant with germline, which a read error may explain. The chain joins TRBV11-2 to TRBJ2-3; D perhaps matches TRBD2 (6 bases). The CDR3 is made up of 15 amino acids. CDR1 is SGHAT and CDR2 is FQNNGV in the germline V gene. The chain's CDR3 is CASSFGRPPGDTQYF. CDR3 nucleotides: TGTGCCAGCAGCTTTGGGAGACCCCCGGGGGATACGCAATATTTT.

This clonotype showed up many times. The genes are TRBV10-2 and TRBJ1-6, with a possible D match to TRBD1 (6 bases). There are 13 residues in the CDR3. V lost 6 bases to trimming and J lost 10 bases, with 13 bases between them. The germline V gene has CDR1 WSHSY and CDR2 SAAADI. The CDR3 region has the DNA TGCGCCAGCAGCGGACAGTCCGGATCACCCCTCCACTTT. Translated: CASSGQSGSPLHF.

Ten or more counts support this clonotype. This CDR3 reads CASSLDRDRVVGSYEQYF. The CDR3 bases are TGTGCCAGCAGCTTAGACCGGGACAGGGTAGTTGGCTCGTACGAGCAGTACTTC. The chain employs TRBV13 and TRBJ2-7, with 9 nucleotides matching TRBD1. With 1 base clipped from V and 4 bases from J, the junction kept 14 bases outside the gene matches. CDR1 is PRHDT, CDR2 FYEKMQ, per germline (reference sequence). There are 18 residues in the CDR3.

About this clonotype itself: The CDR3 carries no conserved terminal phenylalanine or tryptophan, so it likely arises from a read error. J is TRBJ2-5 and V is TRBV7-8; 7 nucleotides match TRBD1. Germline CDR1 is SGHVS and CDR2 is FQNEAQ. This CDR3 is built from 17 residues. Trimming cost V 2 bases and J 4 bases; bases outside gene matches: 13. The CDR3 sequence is CASSLIIGQGVGETQYI. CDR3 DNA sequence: TGTGCCAGCAGCTTAATAATTGGGCAGGGGGTAGGAGAGACCCAGTACATC.

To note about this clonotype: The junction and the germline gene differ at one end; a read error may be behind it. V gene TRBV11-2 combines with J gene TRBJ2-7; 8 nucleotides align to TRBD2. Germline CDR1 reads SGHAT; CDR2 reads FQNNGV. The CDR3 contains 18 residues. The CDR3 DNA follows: TGTGCCAGCATCTTAGCCCTAAGGGGGACTATCGGGAGGGGCGAGCAGTACTTC. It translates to CASILALRGTIGRGEQYF. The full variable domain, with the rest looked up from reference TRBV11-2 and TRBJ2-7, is EAGVAQSPRYKIIEKRQSVAFWCNPISGHATLYWYQQILGQGPKLLIQFQNNGVVDDSQLPKDRFSAERLKGVDSTLKIQPAKLEDSAVYLCASILALRGTIGRGEQYFGPGTRLTVT.